This paragraph covers one T cell receptor beta chain sequence. Its antigen is not known. This entry comes from a study of cytomegalovirus exposure and HLA in healthy donors. CDR1 and CDR2 (germline): SGHVS, FQNEAQ. This CDR3 has 13 residues. Trimming took 4 bases from V and 7 from J, leaving 14 bases between them. Study findings and constraints: According to the study, roughly 160 TCR beta chains were cytomegalovirus-associated. The tendency of first-cohort TCR clusters to co-occur in the 130 or so validation repertoires was identified by a subsequent analysis. Cytomegalovirus status was reportedly diagnosed by the classifier with high sensitivity and specificity. In vitro experiments confirmed that a few CMV-associated chains were specific for CMV antigens.

Here immunoSEQ multiplex PCR was the method, and the copy in TCRdb shows in-frame clones only, minus some. Of about 110,000 clones detected, approximately 96% appear once; the ten largest clones hold 0.67%. The rearrangement joins TRBV7-8 to TRBJ2-7; tentatively, D is TRBD2 (5 bases). Sequenced sample: PBMCs. The sequence derives from a woman younger than 30 in good health and CMV-seronegative. DNA for the CDR3: TGTGCCAGCAGCTCGGGATCTCTTCGGGAGCAGTACTTC. Its protein is CASSSGSLREQYF.